Listed below are T cell receptor beta chains from one sample, sequenced in a study of regulatory T cells in long-lasting Graves disease. TCRdb reanalysed the multiplex PCR reads using MiXCR and keeps one entry per CDR3 protein. The sample has more than 300,000 distinct CDR3 sequences, around 15% seen once; the top ten hold around 21%. The data were also submitted as part of a second study, on T cells in Graves' hyperthyroidism and ophthalmopathy.

The source material was peripheral blood mononuclear cells (PBMCs), sampled at new diagnosis, from a patient treated with antithyroid drugs. The receptors stem from a woman between 18 and 29 years old with Graves disease. CDR3s include the opening cysteine and the closing phenylalanine or tryptophan. D genes are given only for firm matches. A clone size is listed for some rows: how often the clone was seen (once, few, many), or a class if it is expanded.

J gene,clone size,D gene,V gene,CDR3 protein
TRBJ2-2,NA,TRBD1,TRBV7-9,CASSRQGPTGELFF
TRBJ2-7,many,TRBD2,TRBV28,CASSLGAGTSYEQYF
TRBJ2-4,many,NA,TRBV5-1,CASSLVEVAKNIQYF
TRBJ2-5,NA,TRBD2,TRBV6-2/TRBV6-3,CASSYSGGGAEETQYF
TRBJ1-1,many,NA,TRBV27,CASSLSIGSDTEAFF
TRBJ2-3,many,NA,TRBV3-1,CASSLPTARDTQYF
TRBJ2-4,NA,NA,TRBV4-1,CASSQDIHGRGAKNIQYF
TRBJ2-3,many,NA,TRBV7-3,CASSPGRGSTDTQYF
TRBJ1-1,many,NA,TRBV5-1,CASRTDRNTEAFF
TRBJ2-7,NA,NA,TRBV11-3,CASSSDSEQYF
TRBJ1-5,many,TRBD1,TRBV6-1,CASSVSGTDYQPQHF
TRBJ2-7,NA,TRBD2,TRBV11-1,CASSTGLAGGKEQYF
TRBJ2-7,once,TRBD1,TRBV15,CATSRVSGTGANEQYF
TRBJ2-3,few,NA,TRBV20-1,CSAQELAQSTDTQYF
TRBJ2-7,many,TRBD1,TRBV6-1,CASSLTGTGVVYEQYF
TRBJ2-3,many,NA,TRBV10-1,CASSEGGTSTDTQYF
TRBJ2-2,many,TRBD2,TRBV7-3,CASSKSSGPLGTGELFF
TRBJ2-7,NA,TRBD2,TRBV5-1,CASSSQAGVEQYF
TRBJ2-6,few,NA,TRBV7-9,CASSLVAGEGTGANVLTF
TRBJ2-6,many,NA,TRBV10-3,CAISNLERSAGANVLTF
TRBJ1-2,few,NA,TRBV6-2/TRBV6-3,CASSPTTGGYTF
TRBJ1-4,few,NA,TRBV6-2/TRBV6-3,CASSRGLGDEKLFF
TRBJ2-1,NA,NA,TRBV7-9,CASSPNPPGYNEQFF
TRBJ2-7,NA,NA,TRBV5-1,CASSLSRAGPYEQYF
TRBJ1-3,NA,TRBD1,TRBV2,CASSPTGGGNTIYF
TRBJ1-5,NA,NA,TRBV2,CASSGRGVYQPQHF
TRBJ2-1,NA,TRBD2,TRBV6-9,CASSFSSGRNEQFF
TRBJ1-2,many,NA,TRBV5-1,CASSISREDYGYTF
TRBJ2-1,many,TRBD2,TRBV27,CASSWDYTNNEQFF
TRBJ1-1,NA,NA,TRBV7-6,CASSLEVDTEAFF
TRBJ2-1,NA,TRBD2,TRBV6-2/TRBV6-3,CASSYSAPSLAGVGNEQFF
TRBJ2-1,many,NA,TRBV24-1,CATSDPGQSSYNEQFF
TRBJ2-6,NA,TRBD1,TRBV29-1,CSVEMWDSTSGANVLTF
TRBJ2-4,once,TRBD2,TRBV6-2/TRBV6-3,CASSKGLAENIQYF
TRBJ1-1,many,NA,TRBV11-1,CASSPTWTDNTEAFF
TRBJ2-5,few,NA,TRBV5-1,CASSNIRGRGQETQYF
TRBJ2-7,many,TRBD1,TRBV5-5,CASSTRTGATEQYF
TRBJ2-1,many,NA,TRBV11-2,CASSLGGDNEQFF
TRBJ2-1,many,TRBD2,TRBV7-9,CASSPRWLAGDVGNEQFF
TRBJ2-2,few,NA,TRBV24-1,CATSDFTGTSRGELFF
TRBJ1-5,many,NA,TRBV2,CASRSGARGQPQHF
TRBJ2-7,many,NA,TRBV6-1,CASSERTRARDF
TRBJ2-7,many,NA,TRBV11-2,CASSHYSGSSSYEQYF
TRBJ1-5,few,NA,TRBV19,CASSIAQDGNQPQHF
TRBJ2-1,many,TRBD2,TRBV3-1,CASSPGGPLNEQFF
TRBJ1-1,few,TRBD1,TRBV4-2,CASSQAVGTGITEAFF
TRBJ2-1,many,NA,TRBV2,CASSDVLSSYNEQFF
TRBJ2-1,NA,NA,TRBV5-6,CASSLTGTSADEQFF
TRBJ2-3,NA,NA,TRBV19,CASSISDTQYF
TRBJ2-1,many,TRBD2,TRBV7-2,CASSLGGLAGAQFF